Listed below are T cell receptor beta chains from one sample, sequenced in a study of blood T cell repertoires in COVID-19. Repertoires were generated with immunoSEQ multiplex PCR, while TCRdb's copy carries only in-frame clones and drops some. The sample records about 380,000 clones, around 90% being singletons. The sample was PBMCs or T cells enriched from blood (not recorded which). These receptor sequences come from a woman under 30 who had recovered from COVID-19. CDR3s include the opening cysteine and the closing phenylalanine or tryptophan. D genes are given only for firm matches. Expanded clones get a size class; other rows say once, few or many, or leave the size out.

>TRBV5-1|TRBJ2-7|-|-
TGCGCCAGCAGCTGGACAGCCGCCTACGAGCAGTACTTC
CASSWTAAYEQYF
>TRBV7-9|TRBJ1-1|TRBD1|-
TGTGCCAGCAGCTTAGGCAGGGGGATGGGGACTGAAGCTTTCTTT
CASSLGRGMGTEAFF
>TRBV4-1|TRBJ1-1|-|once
TGCGCCAGCAGCCGAGAAATTCAGACAGTAAACACTGAAGCTTTCTTT
CASSREIQTVNTEAFF
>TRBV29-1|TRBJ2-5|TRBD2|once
TGCAGCGTGGCGGGGGGGCAAGAGACCCAGTACTTC
CSVAGGQETQYF
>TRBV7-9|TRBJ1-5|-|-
TGTGCCAGCAGCGAATCTGGGAGGGACAATCAGCCCCAGCATTTT
CASSESGRDNQPQHF
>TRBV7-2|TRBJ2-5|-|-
TGTGCCAGCAGCCCCGGGGAAGTCGTAGGCCAGTACTTC
CASSPGEVVGQYF
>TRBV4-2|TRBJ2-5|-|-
TGTGCCAGCAGCCAACCAGGGGCCCAAGAGACCCAGTACTTC
CASSQPGAQETQYF
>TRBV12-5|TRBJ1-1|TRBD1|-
TGTGCTAGTGGTATCGCCCGGGACAGGGGTAAAACTGAAGCTTTCTTT
CASGIARDRGKTEAFF
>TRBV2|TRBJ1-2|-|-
TGTGCCAGCAGCGGGACTACCGGGCTTGGCTACACCTTC
CASSGTTGLGYTF
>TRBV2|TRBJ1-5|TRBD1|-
TGTGCCAGCAGTGAAAAGGGGGCCCCAAATCAGCCCCAGCATTTT
CASSEKGAPNQPQHF
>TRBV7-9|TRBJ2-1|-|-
TGTGCCAGCAGCTTAACCTTCCCTAACAATGAGCAGTTCTTC
CASSLTFPNNEQFF
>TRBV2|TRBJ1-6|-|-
TGTGCCAGCAGTGTTTTCACACAATCTTCACCCCTCCACTTT
CASSVFTQSSPLHF
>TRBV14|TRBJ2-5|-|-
TGTGCCAGCAGCCAACTGGGGGGGGCCTGGGAGACCCAGTACTTC
CASSQLGGAWETQYF
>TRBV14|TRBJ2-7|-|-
TGTGCCAGCAGCCACAACCGGGGACACCTTACTAGAGAGCAGTACTTC
CASSHNRGHLTREQYF
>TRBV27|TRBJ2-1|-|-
TGTGCCAGCAGTGCTAGAAATTCTGGCTCCAATGAGCAGTTCTTC
CASSARNSGSNEQFF
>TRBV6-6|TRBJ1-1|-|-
TGTGCCAGCAGCCTCTTGCCCGGTGAGGGCACTGAAGCTTTCTTT
CASSLLPGEGTEAFF
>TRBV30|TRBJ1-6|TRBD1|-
TGTGCCTGGAGTGGACAGGGGGCGAAGAATTCACCCCTCCACTTT
CAWSGQGAKNSPLHF
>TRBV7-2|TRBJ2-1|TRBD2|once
TGTGCCAGCAGCTTAGGACTAGCGGGAAACAATGAGCAGTTCTTC
CASSLGLAGNNEQFF
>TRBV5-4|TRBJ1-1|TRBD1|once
TGTGCCAGCAGCAATACCGGGACAGGGGAGGACACTGAAGCTTTCTTT
CASSNTGTGEDTEAFF
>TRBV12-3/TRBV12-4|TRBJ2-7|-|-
TGTGCCAGCAGTGTCAGGGGCTCCTACGAGCAGTACTTC
CASSVRGSYEQYF
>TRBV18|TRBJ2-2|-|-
TGTGCCAGCCCCGCGGACACCGGGGAGCTGTTTTTT
CASPADTGELFF
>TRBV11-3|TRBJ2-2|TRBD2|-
TGTGCCAGCAGCCAAGGACTAGCGGGGAACACCGGGGAGCTGTTTTTT
CASSQGLAGNTGELFF
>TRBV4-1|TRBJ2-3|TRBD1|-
TGCGCCAGCAGCCAAGTAAGGACAGGGAGCGGCACAGATACGCAGTATTTT
CASSQVRTGSGTDTQYF
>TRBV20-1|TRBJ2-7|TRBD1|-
TGCAGTGCTAGTACACAGGGGGCTTTCTACGAGCAGTACTTC
CSASTQGAFYEQYF
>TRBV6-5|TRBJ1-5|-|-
TGTGCCAGCAGCCCCAGGGATAGCAATCAGCCCCAGCATTTT
CASSPRDSNQPQHF
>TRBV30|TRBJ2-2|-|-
TGTGCCTGGAGTGTACTTCGGGACACCGGGGAGCTGTTTTTT
CAWSVLRDTGELFF
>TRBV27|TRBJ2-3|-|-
TGTGCCAGCTGCAGGGGACAGGGCGGGAGGACAGATACGCAGTATTTT
CASCRGQGGRTDTQYF
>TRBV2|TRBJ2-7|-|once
TGTGCCAGCAGTGAATTTGACAGCTCCTACGAGCAGTACTTC
CASSEFDSSYEQYF
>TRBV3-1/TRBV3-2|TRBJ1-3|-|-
TGTGCCAGCAGCCCCAGGAGGGGCTCTGGAAACACCATATATTTT
CASSPRRGSGNTIYF
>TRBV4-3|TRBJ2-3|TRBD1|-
TGCGCCAGCAGCCAAGACGGGACAGGGACAGATACGCAGTATTTT
CASSQDGTGTDTQYF
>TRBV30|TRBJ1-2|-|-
TGTGCCTGGAGTCCATCCCCGACCAGGACACCCTATGGCTACACCTTC
CAWSPSPTRTPYGYTF
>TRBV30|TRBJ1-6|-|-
TGTGCCTGGAGTGTATCCCAGGGTGGTTCACCCCTCCACTTT
CAWSVSQGGSPLHF
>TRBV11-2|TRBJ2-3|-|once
TGTGCCAGCAGCTTTCCCACGTTGGGGGCTTCCACAGATACGCAGTATTTT
CASSFPTLGASTDTQYF
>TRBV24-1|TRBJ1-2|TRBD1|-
TGTGCCACCAGTGATTCCCTTGGACAGGGGGGGATCACTAACTCTGGCTACACCTTC
CATSDSLGQGGITNSGYTF
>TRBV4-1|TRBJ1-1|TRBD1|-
TGCGCCAGCAGCCAAGCGCACAGGGGGCGGACTGAAGCTTTCTTT
CASSQAHRGRTEAFF
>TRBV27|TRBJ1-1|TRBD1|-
TGTGCCAGCAGTCTCCAATCAGGGGGCACTGAAGCTTTCTTT
CASSLQSGGTEAFF
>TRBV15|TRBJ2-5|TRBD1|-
TGTGCCACCAGCAGAGACTACAGGGGGCATCGAGAGACCCAGTACTTC
CATSRDYRGHRETQYF
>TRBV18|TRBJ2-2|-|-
TGTGCCAGCTCACCACCCCTTAATATGAACACCGGGGAGCTGTTTTTT
CASSPPLNMNTGELFF
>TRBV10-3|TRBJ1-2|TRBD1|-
TGTGCCATCAGTTCCGGGACAGGAGACTATGGCTACACCTTC
CAISSGTGDYGYTF
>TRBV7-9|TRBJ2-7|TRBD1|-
TGTGCCAGCAGGGATCTTACGTCGGGACAGGGTGGCGAGCAGTACTTC
CASRDLTSGQGGEQYF
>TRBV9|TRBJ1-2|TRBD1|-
TGTGCCAGCAGCGCCCGACAGGGGCCTTCACTCATCTATGGCTACACCTTC
CASSARQGPSLIYGYTF
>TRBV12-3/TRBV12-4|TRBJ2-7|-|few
TGTGCCAGCAGTTTACGACAGTACGAGCAGTACTTC
CASSLRQYEQYF
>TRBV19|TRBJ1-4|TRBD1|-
TGTGCCAGTAGTAAAGGGGGCCAGGCCCCAAAACTGTTTTTT
CASSKGGQAPKLFF
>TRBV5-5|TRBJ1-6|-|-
TGTGCCAGCACTCTTTCGCGCTCCTATAATTCACCCCTCCACTTT
CASTLSRSYNSPLHF
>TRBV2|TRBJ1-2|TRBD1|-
TGTGCCAGCAGCCCGCGGTACAGGGGCCTACAGGGCTACACCTTC
CASSPRYRGLQGYTF